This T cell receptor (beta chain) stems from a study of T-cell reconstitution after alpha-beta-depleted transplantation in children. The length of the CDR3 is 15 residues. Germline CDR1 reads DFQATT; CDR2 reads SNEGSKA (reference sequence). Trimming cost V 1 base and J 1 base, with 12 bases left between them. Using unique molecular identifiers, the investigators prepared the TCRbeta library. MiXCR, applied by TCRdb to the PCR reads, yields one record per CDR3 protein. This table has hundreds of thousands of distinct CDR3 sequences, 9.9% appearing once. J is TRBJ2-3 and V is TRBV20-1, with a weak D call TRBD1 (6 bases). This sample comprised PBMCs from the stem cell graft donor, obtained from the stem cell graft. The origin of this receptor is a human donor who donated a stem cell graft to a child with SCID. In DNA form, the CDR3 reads TGCAGTGCTAGAGTACCACAGGGACGCACAGATACGCAGTATTTT. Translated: CSARVPQGRTDTQYF.